This entry concerns a single TCR beta chain. The data were taken from a study of cytomegalovirus exposure and HLA in healthy donors. The CDR3 runs to 20 residues. Germline V gene data show CDR1 as LGHNA and CDR2 as YNFKEQ. Unmatched junction bases numbered 17, after V lost 3 bases and J lost 1 base. 13 Jbeta primers and 60 Vbeta primers were used for the PCR. Method: immunoSEQ multiplex PCR; TCRdb's copy keeps in-frame clones and lacks some. There are more than 150,000 clones in the sample; about 82% occur only once, and 1% lies in the top ten. The TCR sequence derives from a woman between 50 and 59 years old in good health and CMV-seropositive. Material: PBMCs. The chain links TRBV4-2 to TRBJ2-7; 11 positions agree with TRBD2. CDR3: CASSQDGFLTGTSGSYEQYF. CDR3 DNA: TGTGCCAGCAGCCAGGACGGGTTTTTAACCGGGACTAGCGGTTCCTACGAGCAGTACTTC.